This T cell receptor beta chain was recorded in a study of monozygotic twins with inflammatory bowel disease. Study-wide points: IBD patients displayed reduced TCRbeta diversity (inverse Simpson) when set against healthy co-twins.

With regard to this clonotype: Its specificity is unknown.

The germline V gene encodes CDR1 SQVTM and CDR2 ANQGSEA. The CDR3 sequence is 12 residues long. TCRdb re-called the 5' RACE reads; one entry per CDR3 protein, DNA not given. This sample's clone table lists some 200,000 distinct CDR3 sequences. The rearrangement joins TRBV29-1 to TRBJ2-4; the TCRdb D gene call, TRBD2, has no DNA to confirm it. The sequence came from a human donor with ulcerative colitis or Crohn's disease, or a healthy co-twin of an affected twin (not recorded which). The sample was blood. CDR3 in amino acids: CSVEGRASVQYF.